This T cell receptor (beta chain) came from a study of spatial heterogeneity in lung cancer. MiXCR, run by TCRdb on the 5' RACE reads, gives a single entry per CDR3 protein. The sample yields 40,000 to 45,000 distinct CDR3 sequences, 6.5% to 8% seen once. Turning to this clonotype: A read error may be the cause here, since a much bigger clone is one base away.

V was clipped by 0 bases and J by 2 bases, with 15 bases between them. The CDR3 runs to 17 residues. Germline-derived CDR1 and CDR2 are MNHEY and SVGEGT. Time point indicated: sample taken at primary tumor resection. The authors sequenced whole RNA from tumor, nontumor lung or frozen PBMC without sorting. V gene TRBV6-2 or TRBV6-3 combines with J gene TRBJ2-3; D is undetermined. This material consisted of PBMCs, taken at surgery. The sequence came from a female donor with early-stage non-small cell lung cancer. CDR3 region: CASSYSFEATDTDTQYF. The CDR3 DNA reads as TGTGCCAGCAGTTACTCGTTCGAAGCGACCGACACAGATACGCAGTATTTT.